The following is a TCR beta chain sequence with its context. The data were produced by immunoSEQ multiplex PCR, yet TCRdb's version contains in-frame clones alone and is incomplete. Of fewer than 30,000 clones in the sample, approximately 85% are singletons; the top ten hold 6.5% to 8%. The CDR3 is made up of 15 amino acids. CDR1 and CDR2 (germline): SGHRS, YFSETQ. Trimming at V came to 4 bases and at J to 3 bases, leaving 9 bases not matched to a gene. This sample was included in a study of control samples from healthy donors and cancer patients. The sequence was obtained from a woman aged 55-70 years with head and neck cancer. Material for sequencing was PBMCs. This chain uses TRBV5-1 with TRBJ1-1; 7 bases agree with TRBD1. CDR3 region: CASSIDRVEDTEAFF. For the CDR3, the DNA is TGCGCCAGCAGCATCGACAGGGTTGAAGACACTGAAGCTTTCTTT.